These 12 T cell receptor beta chains were all obtained from the same sample, sequenced in a study of cytomegalovirus exposure and HLA in healthy donors. PCR was performed using 60 Vbeta and 13 Jbeta primers. The data were produced by immunoSEQ multiplex PCR, yet TCRdb's version contains in-frame clones alone and is incomplete. This table holds about 160,000 clones, 80% found once. The sequenced sample was PBMCs. These receptors were taken from a woman aged 45-60 years in good health and CMV-seropositive.

CDR3 DNA: TGCGCCAGCAGCTTTGCCGGGGGTTCCTACAATGAGCAGTTCTTC. It is translated as CASSFAGGSYNEQFF. This chain uses TRBV5-1 with TRBJ2-1; D possibly corresponds to TRBD2 (6 bases). The length of the CDR3 is 15 residues. Germline CDR1 SGHRS, CDR2 YFSETQ. Trimming pared 2 bases from V and 1 base from J, leaving 10 bases between.

This clone was observed once. This sequence joins TRBV5-1 and TRBJ2-5; 14 bases agree with TRBD2. The assigned J gene may be wrong: the sequence end matches TRBJ2-7 better. Germline V gives CDR1 SGHRS, CDR2 YFSETQ. The CDR3 has 16 residues. For the CDR3, the DNA is TGCGCCAGCAGCGTGGGACTAGCGGGAGCAAGGTACGAGCAGTACTTC. Its translation: CASSVGLAGARYEQYF.

The count of this clone is one. The chain combines TRBV6-6 with TRBJ2-7, with 7 positions matching TRBD2. CDR3 length: 14 amino acids. J was trimmed by 2 bases and V by 4 bases; bases with no gene match: 5. Germline V gene lookup returns CDR1 MNHNY and CDR2 SVGAGI (reference sequence). This CDR3 is CASSSQRGAYEQYF. The CDR3 DNA sequence: TGTGCCAGCAGTTCTCAACGGGGGGCCTACGAGCAGTACTTC.

For this clone: The same CDR3 arises from other DNA sequences in this sample as well. The V gene is TRBV15, the J gene TRBJ1-2; D remains unclear. Germline CDR1 and CDR2: LNHNV and YYDKDF (reference sequence). The V and J ends lost 0 bases and 6 bases respectively, with 11 bases between them. The CDR3 length is 14 residues. The CDR3 region has the DNA TGTGCCACCAGCAGAGATCAGACACCCCATGGCTACACCTTC. It codes for CATSRDQTPHGYTF.

This clone was picked up a small number of times. Other DNA variants within this sample encode the same CDR3. The chain recombines TRBV6-5 with TRBJ1-3; 8 bases match TRBD1. CDR1 is MNHEY, CDR2 SVGAGI, per germline. The CDR3 contains 14 residues. J gave up 6 bases and V 5 bases, and 6 bases lay outside the gene matches. The CDR3 bases are TGTGCCAGCAGTATGGACAGGGCGGCAAACACCATATATTTT. It yields the protein CASSMDRAANTIYF.

For this clone: This CDR3 fails to terminate in the conserved phenylalanine or tryptophan, so it likely reflects a read error. It is unclear where the CDR3 begins or ends on the DNA, so no DNA is shown, and the CDR3 is as TCRdb lists it. The CDR3 here is CAWSVPQGVL. The chain recombines TRBV30 with TRBJ1-1; no DNA check was done on the table's D call, TRBD1. Germline CDR1 and CDR2: GTSNPN and SVGIG (reference sequence). A total of 10 residues make up the CDR3, ends included.

The rearrangement links TRBV30 to TRBJ1-6; TRBD1 is a possible D gene (5 bases). The CDR3 has 13 residues. V was cut by 5 bases and J by 10 bases, with 15 bases left in between. Germline lookup yields CDR1 GTSNPN and CDR2 SVGIG (reference sequence). CDR3 sequence reads: CAWDTSGDSPLHF. For the CDR3, the DNA is TGTGCCTGGGACACGAGCGGGGACTCACCCCTCCACTTT. The whole variable domain, filled in from reference TRBV30 and TRBJ1-6, reads SQTIHQWPATLVQPVGSPLSLECTVEGTSNPNLYWYRQAAGRGLQLLFYSVGIGQISSEVPQNLSASRPQDRQFILSSKKLLLSDSGFYLCAWDTSGDSPLHFGNGTRLTVT.

The chain links TRBV29-1 to TRBJ2-2, with no clear D. CDR3 length: 14 residues. V dropped 1 base and J dropped 3 bases, with 9 bases sitting between them. Germline lookup yields CDR1 SQVTM and CDR2 ANQGSEA. The CDR3: CSVEVLAYTGELFF. In DNA, the CDR3 is TGCAGCGTTGAAGTGTTAGCTTACACCGGGGAGCTGTTTTTT.

On this clone itself: Mismatch with germline at one junction end may stem from a read error. Other DNA sequences in the same sample also yield this CDR3. V usage is TRBV7-3 and J usage is TRBJ1-2; a weak D match, TRBD1 (5 bases). Germline assignment: CDR1 SGHTA and CDR2 FQGTGA. The CDR3 is 12 residues long. CDR3 nucleotide sequence: TGTGCCAGCAGCCCCAGGGTTTACGGCTACACTTTC. Translating gives CASSPRVYGYTF. Full variable domain (remainder filled in from reference TRBV7-3 and TRBJ1-2): GAGVSQTPSNKVTEKGKYVELRCDPISGHTALYWYRQSLGQGPEFLIYFQGTGAADDSGLPNDRFFAVRPEGSVSTLKIQRTERGDSAVYLCASSPRVYGYTFGSGTRLTVV.

A few counts support this clone. The J gene is TRBJ1-3, the V gene TRBV27; D is undetermined. From germline, CDR1 is MNHEY and CDR2 SMNVEV (reference sequence). The V and J ends lost 4 bases and 0 bases respectively, with 13 bases between them. This CDR3 is 16 amino acids long. CDR3 residues: CASSSLIGRSGNTIYF. CDR3 coding DNA: TGTGCCAGCAGTTCCTTGATTGGCCGCTCTGGAAACACCATATATTTT.

The chain is built from TRBV27 and TRBJ1-2; no firm D call. Trimming stripped 5 bases from V and 8 bases from J, with 18 bases between. The CDR3 has 14 residues. Germline V gives CDR1 MNHEY, CDR2 SMNVEV (reference sequence). CDR3 loop: CASSPRGVPGGYTF. The CDR3 coding sequence is TGTGCCAGCAGTCCCCGCGGGGTCCCGGGGGGCTACACCTTC.

The chain carries TRBV7-6 and TRBJ2-7; D gene ambiguous. V lost 1 base and J 2 bases, leaving 6 bases between the germline ends. The CDR3 length is 13 residues. CDR1 and CDR2 (germline): SGHVS, FNYEAQ. The CDR3 region is CASSLDSPYEQYF. CDR3 DNA: TGTGCCAGCAGCTTAGACTCGCCCTACGAGCAGTACTTC.